This T cell receptor beta chain emerged from a study of T cells in Graves' hyperthyroidism and ophthalmopathy. In the study overall: At initial diagnosis, before any treatment had begun, peripheral blood was obtained.

The germline V and J ends were trimmed by 4 bases and 6 bases, with 3 bases remaining between them. Germline values: CDR1 MNHNS, CDR2 SASEGT. This CDR3 comprises 11 residues. This clonotype was recorded a few times. Stable Graves' hyperthyroidism denoted no ophthalmopathy progression over 18 months. Patients showing uncontrolled infection, other autoimmune disease, pregnancy or lactation were ineligible. It was RNA transcripts that yielded the amplified TCR beta CDR3 regions. A set of HTBI primers served as the primers for a first-round RT-PCR of the TCR CDR3. TCRdb redid the calling of the multiplex PCR reads with MiXCR, one entry per CDR3 protein. The data show 600,000 to 650,000 distinct CDR3 sequences, with 15% to 20% seen just once and less than 4.5% held by the top ten.

Sequences were obtained from blood. The chain combines TRBV6-1 with TRBJ2-2, with D hard to call. The TCR comes from a woman aged 30 to 39 with Graves' hyperthyroidism. The CDR3 loop is CASSVAGELFF. CDR3 nucleotide sequence: TGTGCCAGCAGTGTTGCCGGGGAGCTGTTTTTT.